The source of this TCR beta chain is a study of cytomegalovirus exposure and HLA in healthy donors. The PCR made use of 60 Vbeta and 13 Jbeta primers. The method was immunoSEQ multiplex PCR; TCRdb's version includes in-frame clones alone and lacks a portion of them. The repertoire holds some 150,000 clones, with about 64% as singletons. Comment on this clone: Its antigen is not identified.

Germline lookup yields CDR1 SGHDT and CDR2 YYEEEE. The CDR3 contains 14 residues. Deletions cut 0 bases from V and 6 bases from J, with 11 bases between. Study results and caveats: A later analysis associated around 17,000 TCR beta sequences with HLA alleles at a 0.05 false discovery rate. TCR beta chain V- and J-gene trimming was linked, in a later analysis, to a missense variant in DCLRE1C. An analysis done earlier found most TCR beta V segments productive about 87% or about 30% of the time. The study dropped some indistinguishable V segments, TRBV6-2 and TRBV6-3 among them.

The receptor was isolated from a man aged 60-69 years in good health and CMV-seronegative. The rearrangement uses TRBV5-6 and TRBJ2-3; D not resolved. Sample: PBMCs. This CDR3 is CASSLGLVFDTQYF. The CDR3 DNA reads TGTGCCAGCAGCTTGGGTTTAGTATTCGATACGCAGTATTTT.